This T cell receptor (beta chain) was captured by sequencing in a study of control samples from healthy donors and cancer patients (dated by TCRdb to 2019 to 2021). Trimming takes 9 bases from V and 2 bases from J, and the germline ends sit 12 bases apart. From its cysteine to its phenylalanine, the CDR3 spans 13 amino acids. Solely the CDR3 DNA is kept, with 39 bases framed from the first base. Taken from the germline V gene, the CDR1 and CDR2 loops are ENHRY and SYGVKD. The method behind the library was the immunoSEQ multiplex PCR assay. Drawn from immuneACCESS, this table holds only the in-frame rearrangements with V and J called that TCRdb kept. Clones are partly lost; checked studies trace under half to an unresolved V gene and leave the rest unexplained. A total of 46,000 or so clones appear in this sample, over 90% of them only once. The ten top clones hold roughly a quarter of the sample.

This clone was counted a single time. No antigen is known for it. Qualities for individual bases were not recorded, and no much larger clone is one base off. This receptor was obtained from a woman aged 45-59 years with head and neck cancer. The sequencing sample was made of PBMCs. The rearranged segments are TRBV10-3 and TRBJ2-3; the D gene is perhaps TRBD1, from 5 matching bases. The CDR3 protein sequence reads: CAILEDNTDTQYF. DNA sequence: TGTGCCATACTCGAGGACAACACAGATACGCAGTATTTT.